This T cell receptor (beta chain) was recorded in a study of cytomegalovirus exposure and HLA in healthy donors (dated by TCRdb to between 2016 and 2019). Describing the broader study: An earlier analysis of more than 550 of the donors reported 276 Gb of sequence data and 95 million to 130 million unique TCR beta sequences obtained from approximately 180 million T cells. Around 300 gigabases of sequencing data and approximately 80 million unique TCR sequences were included in an early release covering about 600 HLA-typed donors. Of the roughly 400 genotyped donors, 70% to 90% were placed in the genetic ancestry cluster associated with self-reported Caucasian donors. The study aimed to test whether signatures of past pathogen exposure could be identified by cataloging public T cell receptors. The study profiled the T cell repertoires of approximately 700 subjects by immunosequencing and related them to cytomegalovirus serostatus. A separate validation cohort of roughly 110 different subjects was used in addition to the roughly 670-subject first cohort. The study combined high-throughput TCR immunosequencing, statistical association of individual TCRs with disease status, and machine learning to predict cytomegalovirus infection status. A later analysis re-analyzed previously published TCR beta repertoires from 666 donors and added high-resolution HLA genotyping to study TCR occurrence patterns. Rather than using new phenotypic data, the later analysis identified candidate immune exposures from TCR beta sequences and from how often those sequences occurred across donors. An earlier analysis of several hundred of the donors applied high-throughput TCR beta sequencing to assess whether each TCR beta V gene segment acted as functional or pseudogenic. Donor age, sex, ethnicity and CMV serostatus were compiled together with the repertoire data. A later genetic analysis took genome-wide SNP genotypes for about 55% of the roughly 700 donors and used that subset as a discovery cohort. Every discovery cohort repertoire had been produced on one sequencing platform. Class I and class II HLA loci were covered by the typing at four-digit resolution. Typing coverage differed by locus: A, B, C, DRB1 and DQB1 were typed in about 620-630 donors, DQA1 in about 510, DPA1 in some 570, and DPB1 in 472. Because of strong linkage in the cohort, roughly five DR-DQ haplotypes were treated as single units for association and clustering. Among around 400 genotyped donors of the cohort, an average of around 240,000 unique TCR beta nucleotide sequences were sequenced per donor, roughly a sixth of them non-productive. What the study reported, not specific to this receptor: HLA typing was unavailable for some donors at each locus, so association tests used only the typed subset. A group of highly shared sequence variants was considered likely to be a technical artifact of the sequencing pipeline. In a later analysis, most CMV-associated TCR beta chains were found to appear HLA-restricted, with HLA associations seemingly driven largely by CMV exposure. While some public TCRs were present in many individuals, most TCR sequences turned up only very rarely across donors. Assigning TCR associations to individual alleles was difficult when HLA alleles, especially DR and DQ, strongly co-occurred. Broadly in line with IMGT annotations, most TCR beta V segments showed up in productive rearrangements about 87% or about 30% of the time in an earlier analysis of a few hundred of the donors. In a later analysis, HLA-associated TCR beta chains were found to be more clonally expanded and to have lower generation probabilities than equally common non-associated chains. For the cohort, immune exposure information was limited to CMV serostatus. A further reported finding was that TCR beta sequences accurately predicted the HLA-A and HLA-B alleles for most subjects in the first cohort. The classifier was reported to diagnose cytomegalovirus status with high specificity and sensitivity in both the original and validation cohorts. In a later analysis, TCR association rates were found to vary across HLA loci, with the most associated TCRs seen for DRB1 alleles and the fewest for HLA-C alleles. A later genetic analysis reported fewer N-insertions in productive TCRs among donors in an Asian-associated ancestry cluster than the roughly 650-donor mean. The earlier analysis of almost 600 of the donors excluded roughly 16 rarely observed V segments, including chromosome 9 orphons, because counts were too low. Because the 87-base-pair reads could not distinguish some IMGT-functional V segments, including TRBV6-2 and TRBV6-3, those segments were excluded. This cohort had only TCR beta chains sequenced, and the lack of alpha or paired-chain data limited which features could be detected. The authors suggested that the approach could potentially be generalized to other disease states and immunological phenotypes. Linkage disequilibrium might explain the correlated functional status among segregating V segments, but an unknown experimental factor could not be ruled out. Sequencing depth was assumed to be roughly uniform across donors in the presence/absence analyses, though that assumption may not hold. The study listed 150 to 200 TCR beta chains as associated with cytomegalovirus. In a later analysis, several top co-occurrence clusters were reported to appear linked to parvovirus B19, influenza, CMV and Epstein-Barr virus. V-gene and J-gene trimming of TCR beta chains was associated with a missense DCLRE1C variant in a later genetic analysis, and the association was replicated in an independent cohort. At a false discovery rate of 0.05, a later analysis linked 15,000 to 20,000 TCR beta sequences to specific HLA alleles. A few of the identified cytomegalovirus-associated TCR beta chains were confirmed in vitro to be specific for cytomegalovirus antigens.

Library construction relied on the immunoSEQ multiplex PCR assay. The multiplex PCR relied on a mix of 60 forward primers for TCR Vbeta segments and 13 reverse primers for TCR Jbeta segments. The CDR3 region of rearranged TCR beta genes was amplified from genomic DNA by a multiplex PCR assay. On the Illumina HiSeq System, the amplified TCR beta libraries were sequenced as 87-base-pair reads. The study's processing was this. A later analysis tallied 80 million to 95 million unique TCR beta chains across the approximately 670 repertoires, and approximately 12 million of those chains were shared by two or more donors. Raw reads were error-corrected and collapsed into unique sequences by a nearest-neighbor algorithm in which closely related sequences were merged to remove PCR and sequencing errors. CDR3 sequences were aligned to IMGT reference sequences to assign V, D and J gene segments. For a sequence to be retained, at least a six-nucleotide match to both a V gene segment and a J gene segment was required. Rearrangements were classified as productive when the CDR3 lacked stop codons and remained in frame with V and J, and all other rearrangements were classified as non-productive. CDR3 was defined according to IMGT convention as the region running from the second conserved V-encoded cysteine to the conserved J-encoded phenylalanine. In an earlier analysis of roughly 580 of the donors, sequences lacking an unambiguous match to a single V gene segment were excluded. An earlier analysis of 587 of the donors classified V segments as functional when productive rearrangements were above 56.7% and as segregating when the standard deviation between donors was above 5%. To diagnose cytomegalovirus status from the catalog of TCR beta chain sequences, a statistical classification framework was built. In a later analysis, TCR nucleotide sequences were compared against IMGT/GENE-DB human TR gene sequences so that V and J genes could be assigned. A later analysis assigned CDR3 sequences and most-parsimonious VDJ recombination scenarios with the TCRdist pipeline. In a later analysis, every TCR beta chain was defined by the combination of its CDR3 amino acid sequence and its V-gene family, and reads without a unique V-gene family were dropped. To address suspected cross-contamination and a sequencing artifact, a later analysis removed 592 highly shared, low-generation-probability nucleotide sequences. A later analysis calculated a clonal expansion index for each public chain from normalized within-repertoire ranks of inferred template counts. A later analysis computed generation probabilities with a VDJ recombination model fitted to out-of-frame rearrangements, and checked the results against IGoR. A later analysis scored TCR-TCR, TCR-HLA and TCR-CMV co-occurrence with hypergeometric tests, applying a repertoire-size bias correction to TCR pairs. False discovery rates were estimated in a later analysis by permuting HLA or CMV assignments 20 times. In a later analysis, co-occurring TCRs were grouped using DBSCAN, and TCRdist sequence similarity was added for clustering within HLA-allele-positive subsets. Co-occurrence clustering excluded repertoires with fewer than 30,000 or more than 120,000 public chains, plus five with anomalous nucleotide sharing. TCRdb took over this immuneACCESS table, retaining in-frame rearrangements with V and J assigned. Such tables are incomplete; in checked studies, under half of the missing clones stem from an unresolved V gene, and the remainder is unexplained. That table gives V, J and clone size, and the DNA gave D and trimming. In all, the sample holds 150,000 or so clones, and over 70% of those were seen once. The top ten clones comprise under 9% of the sample.

As regards this clone: Its antigen is unknown. No much larger clonotype is one base removed from it; base qualities were not supplied.

The cohort comprised some 680 healthy bone marrow donors. At the time of sampling, every cohort member was nominally healthy, though immune exposures that went unrecorded were likely present. The donor tested CMV seropositive and was one of the 289 seropositive cohort members. Every donor gave a peripheral blood sample, and the peripheral blood mononuclear cells from that sample were used for TCR beta sequencing. The Qiagen DNeasy Blood Extraction Kit was used to extract genomic DNA from the blood cell samples. CDR1 is given as MNHNS and CDR2 as SASEGT, both from the germline V gene. The CDR3 contains 13 residues, cysteine and phenylalanine counted. CDR3 DNA is the only sequence kept; it has 39 bases, read in frame from the first base. V is reduced by 6 bases and J by 6 bases, leaving a spacing of 14 bases between them.

The TCR originated in a middle-aged woman in good health and CMV-seropositive. Recombination connected TRBV6-1 to TRBJ1-1; possibly the D gene is TRBD1, per 6 matching bases. The sequencing input was PBMCs. The DNA is as follows: TGTGCCAGCAGAGTTATCAGGGGAGCTGAAGCTTTCTTT. Its translation reads: CASRVIRGAEAFF.